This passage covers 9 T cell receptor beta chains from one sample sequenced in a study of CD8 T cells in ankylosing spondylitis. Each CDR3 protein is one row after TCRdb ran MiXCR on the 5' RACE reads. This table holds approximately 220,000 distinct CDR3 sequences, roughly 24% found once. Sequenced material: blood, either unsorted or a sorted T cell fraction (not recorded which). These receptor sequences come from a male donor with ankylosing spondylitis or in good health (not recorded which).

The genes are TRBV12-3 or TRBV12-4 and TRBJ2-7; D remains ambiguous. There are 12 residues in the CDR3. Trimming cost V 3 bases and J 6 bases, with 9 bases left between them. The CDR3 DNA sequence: TGTGCCAGCAGTTTCATGTTCAGCGAGCAGTACTTC. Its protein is CASSFMFSEQYF.

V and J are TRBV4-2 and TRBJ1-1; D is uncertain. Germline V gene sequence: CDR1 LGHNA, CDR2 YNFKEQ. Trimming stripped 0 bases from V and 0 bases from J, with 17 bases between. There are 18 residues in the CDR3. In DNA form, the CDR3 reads TGTGCCAGCAGCCAAGATCGGATGTCAGGCAACATGAACACTGAAGCTTTCTTT. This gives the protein CASSQDRMSGNMNTEAFF.

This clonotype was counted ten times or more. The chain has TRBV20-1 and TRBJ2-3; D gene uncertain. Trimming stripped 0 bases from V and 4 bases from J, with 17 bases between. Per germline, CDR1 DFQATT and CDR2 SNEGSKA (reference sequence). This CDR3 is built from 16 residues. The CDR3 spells CSARDHGNSGADTQYF. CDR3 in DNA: TGCAGTGCTAGAGATCATGGAAACTCAGGCGCAGATACGCAGTATTTT.

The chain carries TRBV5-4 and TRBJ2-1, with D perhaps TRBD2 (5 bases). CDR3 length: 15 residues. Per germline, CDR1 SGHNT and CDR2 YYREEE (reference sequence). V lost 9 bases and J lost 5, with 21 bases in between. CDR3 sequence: CATKSGGPSNNEQFF. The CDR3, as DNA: TGTGCCACAAAGTCTGGAGGACCATCCAACAATGAGCAGTTCTTC.

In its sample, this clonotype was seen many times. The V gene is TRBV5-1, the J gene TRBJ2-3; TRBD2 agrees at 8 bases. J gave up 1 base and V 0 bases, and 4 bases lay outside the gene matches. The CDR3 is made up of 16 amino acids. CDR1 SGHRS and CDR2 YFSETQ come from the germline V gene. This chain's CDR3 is CASSLVGRAGTDTQYF. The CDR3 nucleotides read TGCGCCAGCAGCTTGGTCGGGAGGGCCGGCACAGATACGCAGTATTTT. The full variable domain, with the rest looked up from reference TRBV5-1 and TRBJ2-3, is KAGVTQTPRYLIKTRGQQVTLSCSPISGHRSVSWYQQTPGQGLQFLFEYFSETQRNKGNFPGRFSGRQFSNSRSEMNVSTLELGDSALYLCASSLVGRAGTDTQYFGPGTRLTVL.

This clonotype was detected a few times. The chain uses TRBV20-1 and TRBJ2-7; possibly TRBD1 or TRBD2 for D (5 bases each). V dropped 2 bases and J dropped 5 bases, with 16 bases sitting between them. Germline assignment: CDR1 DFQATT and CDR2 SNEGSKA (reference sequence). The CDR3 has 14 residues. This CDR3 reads CSARLPGPKDEQYF. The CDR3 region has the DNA TGCAGTGCTAGACTTCCGGGGCCAAAGGACGAGCAGTACTTC.

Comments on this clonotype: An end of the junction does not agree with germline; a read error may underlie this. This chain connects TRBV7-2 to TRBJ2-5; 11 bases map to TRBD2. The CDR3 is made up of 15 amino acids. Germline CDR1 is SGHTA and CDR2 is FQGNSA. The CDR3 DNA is TGTGCCAGCAGACGGACTAGCGGGTCGGGAGAGACCCCGTACTTC. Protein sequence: CASRRTSGSGETPYF. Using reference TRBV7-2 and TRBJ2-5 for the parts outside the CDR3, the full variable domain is GAGVSQSPSNKVTEKGKDVELRCDPISGHTALYWYRQSLGQGLEFLIYFQGNSAPDKSGLPSDRFSAERTGGSVSTLTIQRTQQEDSAVYLCASRRTSGSGETPYFGPGTRLLVL.

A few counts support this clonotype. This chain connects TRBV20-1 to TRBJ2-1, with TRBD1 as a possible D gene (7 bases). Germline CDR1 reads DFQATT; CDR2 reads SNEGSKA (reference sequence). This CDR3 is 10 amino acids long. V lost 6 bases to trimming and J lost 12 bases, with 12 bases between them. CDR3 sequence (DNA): TGCAGTGCAACCCAGGGGGGGCAGTTCTTC. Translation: CSATQGGQFF.

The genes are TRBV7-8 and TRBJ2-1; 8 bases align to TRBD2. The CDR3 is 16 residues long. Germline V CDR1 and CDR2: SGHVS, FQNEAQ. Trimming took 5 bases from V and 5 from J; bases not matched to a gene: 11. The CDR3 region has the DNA TGTGCCAGCAGCCCCAGGACGGGACTAGATCACAATGAGCAGTTCTTC. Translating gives CASSPRTGLDHNEQFF.